The 21 T cell receptor beta chains presented below share a single source sample, sequenced in a study of cytomegalovirus exposure and HLA in healthy donors (dated by TCRdb to about 2017). Library generation was performed with the immunoSEQ multiplex PCR assay. The multiplex PCR relied on a mix of 60 forward primers for TCR Vbeta segments and 13 reverse primers for TCR Jbeta segments. This immuneACCESS table, as held by TCRdb, lists in-frame sequences with V and J called but not all clones. Of the missing ones, under half trace to an unresolved V gene in checked studies; the others have no known cause. In all, the sample holds fewer than 250,000 clones, and roughly 81% of those were seen once. The ten biggest clones cover approximately 2.1% of the sample. The sequencing input was PBMCs. Receptors were obtained from a woman in her 30s in good health and CMV-seropositive.

This chain uses TRBV28 with TRBJ2-7, with D maybe TRBD1 (6 bases). The CDR3 length is 15 residues. Germline values: CDR1 MDHEN, CDR2 SYDVKM. With 4 bases removed from V and 3 bases from J, the gap between germline ends came to 16 bases. The CDR3 spells CASSSSEGVYYEQYF. CDR3 sequence (DNA): TGTGCCAGCAGTTCTTCCGAGGGGGTTTACTACGAGCAGTACTTC. The complete variable domain, with remaining parts taken from reference TRBV28 and TRBJ2-7, reads DVKVTQSSRYLVKRTGEKVFLECVQDMDHENMFWYRQDPGLGLRLIYFSYDVKMKEKGDIPEGYSVSREKKERFSLILESASTNQTSMYLCASSSSEGVYYEQYFGPGTRLTVT.

This clone was counted a few times. The chain carries TRBV5-4 and TRBJ2-1; no reliable D call. The V end was cut by 6 bases, the J end by 0 bases, with 13 bases between. The CDR3 length is 15 residues. Germline CDR1 and CDR2: SGHNT and YYREEE (reference sequence). CDR3 nucleotide sequence: TGTGCCAGCATGTCCGGGTTTGGCTCCTACAATGAGCAGTTCTTC. Translated, it gives CASMSGFGSYNEQFF.

The chain is built from TRBV6-5 and TRBJ1-6; 11 bases match TRBD1. Germline V gene sequence: CDR1 MNHEY, CDR2 SVGAGI. This CDR3 region has 15 residues. The ends lost 6 bases at V and 9 bases at J; junction bases unmatched: 7. CDR3 sequence: CASRKGQGAFSPLHF. The CDR3 nucleotides are TGTGCCAGCAGAAAAGGACAGGGGGCCTTTTCACCCCTCCACTTT.

This clone is a singleton in its sample. The junction does not match germline at one end; this may be a read error. Other nucleotide sequences in the sample specify the same CDR3. The chain's CDR3 is CSARDRETQYF. For the CDR3, the DNA is TGCAGCGCTAGGGACAGAGAGACCCAGTACTTC. The gene calls are TRBV20-1 and TRBJ2-5; 7 bases agree with TRBD1. Germline V CDR1 and CDR2: DFQATT, SNEGSKA (reference sequence). The CDR3 is 11 amino acids.

This clone was seen once. A read error may produce the germline difference seen at one junction end. The CDR3 here is CASSPVKEAQYF. The CDR3 DNA sequence: TGTGCCAGCTCACCAGTTAAAGAGGCCCAGTACTTC. The gene calls are TRBV18 and TRBJ2-5; D unresolved. CDR1 and CDR2 (germline): KGHSH, LQKENI. The length of the CDR3 is 12 residues. Full variable domain (outside the CDR3, taken from reference TRBV18 and TRBJ2-5): NAGVMQNPRHLVRRRGQEARLRCSPMKGHSHVYWYRQLPEEGLKFMVYLQKENIIDESGMPKERFSAEFPKEGPSILRIQQVVRGDSAAYFCASSPVKEAQYFGPGTRLLVL.

This clone was detected once. This rearrangement joins TRBV4-2 to TRBJ1-4; D is unresolved. This CDR3 contains 13 residues. V shed 0 bases and J shed 7 bases, with 6 bases lying between them. Germline CDR1 reads LGHNA; CDR2 reads YNFKEQ. CDR3 nucleotide sequence: TGTGCCAGCAGCCAAGAGGGAGGTGAAAAACTGTTTTTT. Translated: CASSQEGGEKLFF.

The chain carries TRBV7-9 and TRBJ1-4; D not certain. Germline-derived CDR1 and CDR2 are SEHNR and FQNEAQ (reference sequence). This CDR3 has 15 amino acids. V dropped 4 bases and J dropped 6 bases, with 15 bases sitting between them. CDR3 bases: TGTGCCAGCAGCTCCTGGGGAGAAGAGGATGAAAAACTGTTTTTT. It translates to CASSSWGEEDEKLFF.

The CDR3 sequence is CASRPMASSGTEQFF. The CDR3 DNA is TGTGCCAGCAGACCTATGGCTAGCTCAGGAACGGAGCAGTTCTTC. The chain has TRBV7-2 and TRBJ2-1; the D gene is possibly TRBD2 (5 bases). Trimming stripped 6 bases from V and 10 bases from J, with 22 bases between. The CDR3 is 15 residues long. Germline CDR1 reads SGHTA; CDR2 reads FQGNSA.

The chain uses TRBV28 and TRBJ1-1; 9 bases agree with TRBD1. The germline CDR1 and CDR2 sequences are MDHEN and SYDVKM. V was clipped by 6 bases and J by 3 bases; unmatched bases: 2. The CDR3 has 13 amino acids. CDR3 residues: CASRWDRDTEAFF. In DNA, the CDR3 is TGTGCCAGCAGGTGGGACAGGGACACTGAAGCTTTCTTT.

The rearrangement uses TRBV14 and TRBJ2-1, with TRBD2 identical over 10 bases. V was pared by 2 bases and J by 7 bases, with 5 bases of the junction left unmatched. The CDR3 is 15 residues long. The germline V gene encodes CDR1 SGHDN and CDR2 FVKESK. The DNA of the CDR3 is TGTGCCAGCAGCCAACTAGCGGGAGCTATGAATGAGCAGTTCTTC. It yields the protein CASSQLAGAMNEQFF.

This clone was seen more than once but under ten times. This chain joins TRBV4-2 and TRBJ2-1; TRBD2 matches at 8 bases. J was trimmed by 7 bases and V by 7 bases; bases with no gene match: 9. CDR1 and CDR2 (germline): LGHNA, YNFKEQ. The CDR3 is made up of 14 amino acids. The CDR3 reads CASKDSGTTNEQFF. The CDR3 nucleotides are TGTGCCAGCAAGGATAGCGGGACGACAAATGAGCAGTTCTTC.

This chain connects TRBV2 to TRBJ2-2; 15 positions agree with TRBD2. CDR1 is SNHLY and CDR2 is FYNNEI in the germline V gene. There are 16 residues in the CDR3. Losses at the gene ends were 7 bases for V and 3 bases for J; bases not matched to a gene: 3. CDR3: CASTGLAGGDTGELFF. Written as DNA, the CDR3 is TGTGCCAGCACGGGACTAGCGGGAGGAGACACCGGGGAGCTGTTTTTT. The full variable domain, completed using reference TRBV2 and TRBJ2-2, is EPEVTQTPSHQVTQMGQEVILRCVPISNHLYFYWYRQILGQKVEFLVSFYNNEISEKSEIFDDQFSVERPDGSNFTLKIRSTKLEDSAMYFCASTGLAGGDTGELFFGEGSRLTVL.

CDR3 in DNA: TGCGCCAGCAGCGCAGACGGGGTAGGGGGCCGGGGCTACACCTTC. Amino acid sequence: CASSADGVGGRGYTF. The V and J genes are TRBV5-1 and TRBJ1-2, with 7 bases that match TRBD1. This CDR3 has 15 amino acids. Germline values: CDR1 SGHRS, CDR2 YFSETQ. Trimming cost V 4 bases and J 8 bases; bases outside gene matches: 14.

The chain couples TRBV7-9 to TRBJ2-2; weak D call: TRBD2 (5 bases). Germline CDR1 and CDR2: SEHNR and FQNEAQ (reference sequence). Trimming removed 6 bases at V and 3 bases at J, with 14 bases between. The CDR3 consists of 15 residues. The CDR3 nucleotides read TGTGCCAGCAGGATAGCAAGAGGGTACACCGGGGAGCTGTTTTTT. Translating gives CASRIARGYTGELFF.

The chain combines TRBV5-1 with TRBJ2-1, with D hard to call. The V end was cut by 3 bases, the J end by 3 bases, with 10 bases between. This CDR3 contains 14 residues. CDR1 is SGHRS and CDR2 is YFSETQ in the germline V gene. CDR3 sequence: CASSWRGIYNEQFF. The CDR3 DNA reads as TGCGCCAGCAGCTGGAGAGGTATCTACAATGAGCAGTTCTTC. The full variable domain, with the rest looked up from reference TRBV5-1 and TRBJ2-1, is KAGVTQTPRYLIKTRGQQVTLSCSPISGHRSVSWYQQTPGQGLQFLFEYFSETQRNKGNFPGRFSGRQFSNSRSEMNVSTLELGDSALYLCASSWRGIYNEQFFGPGTRLTVL.

This chain joins TRBV27 and TRBJ2-2; D unresolved. V gave up 2 bases and J gave up 0 bases, with 4 bases separating them. Germline loops: CDR1 MNHEY, CDR2 SMNVEV (reference sequence). The CDR3 extends over 14 amino acids. The CDR3, as DNA: TGTGCCAGCAGTTTAGAGCCGAACACCGGGGAGCTGTTTTTT. Residues: CASSLEPNTGELFF.

This sequence joins TRBV7-8 and TRBJ2-7; D possibly corresponds to TRBD2 (6 bases). Trimming cost V 2 bases and J 2 bases, with 13 bases left between them. The CDR3 runs to 15 residues. Per the germline V gene, CDR1 is SGHVS and CDR2 is FQNEAQ. The CDR3 loop is CASSLPSATPYEQYF. In nucleotides, the CDR3 is TGTGCCAGCAGCTTACCTAGCGCAACCCCCTACGAGCAGTACTTC.

The chain carries TRBV6-6 and TRBJ1-5; D is unresolved. The germline V gene encodes CDR1 MNHNY and CDR2 SVGAGI (reference sequence). The CDR3 is 16 residues long. Trimming took 2 bases from V and 3 from J, leaving 14 bases between them. CDR3 in amino acids: CASSYPGRSANQPQHF. The CDR3 bases are TGTGCCAGCAGTTACCCCGGGAGGTCGGCCAATCAGCCCCAGCATTTT.

The chain uses TRBV7-2 and TRBJ1-2; D uncertain. The CDR3 is 14 amino acids. Germline loops: CDR1 SGHTA, CDR2 FQGNSA. V was trimmed by 5 bases and J by 5 bases, leaving 15 bases between them. CDR3 amino acids: CASSREVQTYGYTF. The CDR3 DNA sequence: TGTGCCAGCAGCCGGGAGGTCCAGACATATGGCTACACCTTC.

The rearrangement links TRBV12-5 to TRBJ2-3; 7 nucleotides match TRBD2. The CDR3 loop spans 15 amino acids. The V segment lost 6 bases and the J segment 2 bases; nucleotides outside the gene matches: 8. CDR1 and CDR2 (germline): LGHNT, FRNRAP. CDR3 DNA sequence: TGTGCTAGTGGCCTATCTAGCGGACTCACAGATACGCAGTATTTT. Translating it yields CASGLSSGLTDTQYF.

The rearrangement uses TRBV7-9 and TRBJ2-5; TRBD1 might be the D (5 bases). Germline CDR1 and CDR2: SEHNR and FQNEAQ (reference sequence). The CDR3 spans 13 residues. The V end lost 1 base, the J end lost 5 bases, and 8 bases lay between the germline ends. This chain's CDR3 is CASSLVSGETQYF. The DNA of the CDR3 is TGTGCCAGCAGCTTAGTTTCAGGGGAGACCCAGTACTTC.